This TCR beta chain was captured in a study of blood T cell repertoires in COVID-19. Background on the study: Donors in the United States, Italy and Spain gave samples during acute or convalescent COVID-19.

Followed over time, Seattle patients had been enrolled while infection was active. Method: immunoSEQ multiplex PCR; TCRdb's copy keeps in-frame clones and lacks some. The sample contains under 200,000 clones, 79% of which appear only once. Germline-derived CDR1 and CDR2 are SQVTM and ANQGSEA. The J segment lost 8 bases and the V segment lost 6 bases, leaving 9 bases of the junction unmatched. There are 12 residues in the CDR3. The chain links TRBV29-1 to TRBJ1-2; 7 bases align to TRBD1. This TCR derives from a woman in her fifties or sixties with COVID-19, enrolled during active disease. Source material: peripheral blood. The CDR3 is CSVEKGAYGYTF. The CDR3, as DNA: TGCAGCGTAGAAAAGGGGGCTTACGGCTACACCTTC.